One and the same sample provided the 18 T cell receptor beta chains below, sequenced in a study of OX40 agonist ivuxolimab in advanced cancers. The method was immunoSEQ multiplex PCR; TCRdb's version includes in-frame clones alone and lacks a portion of them. This sample has about 59,000 clones, with around 83% found just once. The source material was CD4+ or CD8+ T cells sorted from blood, sampled in a trial of the OX40 agonist ivuxolimab. All receptors derive from an adult with an advanced solid tumor such as melanoma, head and neck, liver or kidney cancer.

V is TRBV5-6 and J is TRBJ2-3, with D uncertain. This CDR3 region has 15 residues. V was clipped by 1 base and J by 3 bases, with 12 bases between them. Germline V gene lookup returns CDR1 SGHDT and CDR2 YYEEEE. CDR3 region: CASSLSKERTDTQYF. As DNA, the CDR3 is TGTGCCAGCAGCTTGAGTAAGGAGAGGACAGATACGCAGTATTTT.

This chain uses TRBV5-8 with TRBJ2-7; D is uncertain. V gave up 1 base and J gave up 6 bases, with 8 bases separating them. The CDR3 has 12 residues. Germline V gene sequence: CDR1 SGHTS, CDR2 YDEGEE. CDR3 coding DNA: TGTGCCAGCAGCTTGCGGTCTGGCGAGCAGTACTTC. It yields the protein CASSLRSGEQYF.

The rearrangement links TRBV10-2 to TRBJ2-3; no clear D gene. Germline V CDR1 and CDR2: WSHSY, SAAADI. Trimming removed 6 bases from V and 0 bases from J, with 10 bases in between. The CDR3 has 14 residues. Written as DNA, the CDR3 is TGCGCCAGCAGGGCAGCATCTAGCACAGATACGCAGTATTTT. Amino acids: CASRAASSTDTQYF.

CDR3 in amino acids: CASGPIGRGYNEQFF. As DNA, the CDR3 is TGTGCCAGCGGCCCGATCGGGCGGGGGTACAATGAGCAGTTCTTC. J is TRBJ2-1 and V is TRBV11-2; TRBD2 matches 7 bases. The length of the CDR3 is 15 residues. The ends lost 8 bases at V and 4 bases at J; junction bases unmatched: 11. Germline V gene data show CDR1 as SGHAT and CDR2 as FQNNGV.

V is TRBV30 and J is TRBJ1-1; tentative D call: TRBD1 (5 bases). The CDR3 runs to 14 residues. Germline V CDR1 and CDR2: GTSNPN, SVGIG (reference sequence). Between the trimmed V and J ends, which lost 2 bases and 3 bases, there was a span of 13 bases. CDR3 protein: CAWSTGPRDTEAFF. The CDR3 region has the DNA TGTGCCTGGAGTACGGGACCTCGAGACACTGAAGCTTTCTTT.

The CDR3 DNA reads TGCGCCAGCAGCACGGGACAGGGGTCTCAAGAGACCCAGTACTTC. It is translated as CASSTGQGSQETQYF. The chain employs TRBV5-1 and TRBJ2-5; 10 bases are a match to TRBD1. Germline V gives CDR1 SGHRS, CDR2 YFSETQ. This CDR3 has 15 amino acids. The J segment lost 2 bases and the V segment lost 4 bases, leaving 5 bases of the junction unmatched.

V is TRBV18 and J is TRBJ1-1; no firm D call. V was trimmed by 1 base and J by 6 bases, leaving 18 bases between them. This CDR3 region has 16 residues. Germline lookup yields CDR1 KGHSH and CDR2 LQKENI. The CDR3 region is CASSPRHEGRESEAFF. The CDR3 nucleotides read TGTGCCAGCTCACCACGGCACGAAGGGCGTGAATCTGAAGCTTTCTTT. The full variable domain, its missing parts supplied by reference TRBV18 and TRBJ1-1, is NAGVMQNPRHLVRRRGQEARLRCSPMKGHSHVYWYRQLPEEGLKFMVYLQKENIIDESGMPKERFSAEFPKEGPSILRIQQVVRGDSAAYFCASSPRHEGRESEAFFGQGTRLTVV.

The V gene is TRBV5-4, the J gene TRBJ2-1; 8 nucleotides match TRBD1. V dropped 2 bases and J dropped 9; count of bases not matched to a gene: 10. The length of the CDR3 is 15 residues. The V gene's germline CDR1 is SGHNT and CDR2 YYREEE (reference sequence). This CDR3 reads CASSFGTGGSFEQFF. For the CDR3, the DNA is TGTGCCAGCAGCTTCGGGACAGGTGGTTCTTTTGAGCAGTTCTTC.

The V and J genes are TRBV30 and TRBJ1-2; no reliable D call. The CDR3 sequence is 11 residues long. Between the trimmed V and J ends, which lost 1 base and 0 bases, there was a span of 0 bases. Germline lookup yields CDR1 GTSNPN and CDR2 SVGIG (reference sequence). The CDR3 reads CAWSANYGYTF. The CDR3 coding sequence is TGTGCCTGGAGTGCTAACTATGGCTACACCTTC.

The CDR3 nucleotides are TGCAGTGCTTCGAGGGGGGGGGAGCTGTTTTTT. Protein sequence: CSASRGGELFF. This rearrangement joins TRBV20-1 to TRBJ2-2, with TRBD1 as a possible D gene (6 bases). V was clipped by 5 bases and J by 8 bases, with 9 bases between them. Germline values: CDR1 DFQATT, CDR2 SNEGSKA (reference sequence). The CDR3 contains 11 residues.

J is TRBJ2-3 and V is TRBV11-2; 7 nucleotides agree with TRBD2. This CDR3 has 14 amino acids. The ends lost 4 bases at V and 3 bases at J; junction bases unmatched: 4. Germline CDR1 SGHAT, CDR2 FQNNGV. DNA for the CDR3: TGTGCCAGCAGCTGGGCGGGAGTGACAGATACGCAGTATTTT. Its translation: CASSWAGVTDTQYF.

V usage is TRBV29-1 and J usage is TRBJ2-5; D not resolved. V shed 0 bases and J shed 5 bases, with 7 bases lying between them. CDR1 and CDR2 from the germline V gene are SQVTM and ANQGSEA. The CDR3 covers 12 residues. CDR3 DNA sequence: TGCAGCGTTGAAGAGCCGAGGGAGACCCAGTACTTC. This encodes CSVEEPRETQYF.

The chain links TRBV19 to TRBJ2-2; tentatively, D is TRBD1 or TRBD2 (5 bases each). CDR1 and CDR2 (germline): LNHDA, SQIVND (reference sequence). Trimming left V 1 base short and J 6 bases short, with 12 bases between. This CDR3 spans 15 amino acids. The chain's CDR3 is CASSIVRGVPGELFF. CDR3 DNA sequence: TGTGCCAGTAGTATAGTAAGGGGAGTGCCCGGGGAGCTGTTTTTT.

This clone showed up just once. The chain combines TRBV2 with TRBJ2-3, with TRBD2 matching over 7 bases. J was trimmed by 0 bases and V by 7 bases; bases with no gene match: 4. There are 14 residues in the CDR3. The germline V gene encodes CDR1 SNHLY and CDR2 FYNNEI. The CDR3: CASIRTRSTDTQYF. CDR3 DNA: TGTGCCAGCATAAGGACTAGAAGCACAGATACGCAGTATTTT.

The genes are TRBV5-6 and TRBJ1-5, with 7 bases fitting TRBD1. The V segment lost 1 base and the J segment 4 bases; nucleotides outside the gene matches: 5. CDR3 length: 15 residues. In germline, CDR1 is SGHDT, CDR2 YYEEEE. The CDR3 nucleotides are TGTGCCAGCAGCTTGTCGGCAGGGGGTAATCAGCCCCAGCATTTT. This encodes CASSLSAGGNQPQHF.

On this clone itself: The junction departs from the called germline gene at one end, perhaps through a read error. The rearrangement uses TRBV30 and TRBJ2-1, with TRBD1 as a possible D gene (7 bases). Germline CDR1 is GTSNPN and CDR2 is SVGIG (reference sequence). This CDR3 region has 14 residues. The CDR3 nucleotides read TGTGCCGGGAGGCGGGACAGCTCCTACAATGAGCAGTTCTTC. It encodes CAGRRDSSYNEQFF. Filled out from reference TRBV30 and TRBJ2-1, the complete variable domain reads SQTIHQWPATLVQPVGSPLSLECTVEGTSNPNLYWYRQAAGRGLQLLFYSVGIGQISSEVPQNLSASRPQDRQFILSSKKLLLSDSGFYLCAGRRDSSYNEQFFGPGTRLTVL.

This chain links TRBV11-2 with TRBJ1-6, with D perhaps TRBD1 (5 bases). Germline CDR1 reads SGHAT; CDR2 reads FQNNGV. The CDR3 runs 14 residues. The V end was cut by 1 base, the J end by 7 bases, with 8 bases between. The CDR3 coding sequence is TGTGCCAGCAGCTTAGTTGACAGAAATTCACCCCTCCACTTT. This encodes CASSLVDRNSPLHF. Looking up the rest from reference TRBV11-2 and TRBJ1-6 gives the full variable domain: EAGVAQSPRYKIIEKRQSVAFWCNPISGHATLYWYQQILGQGPKLLIQFQNNGVVDDSQLPKDRFSAERLKGVDSTLKIQPAKLEDSAVYLCASSLVDRNSPLHFGNGTRLTVT.

The rearrangement links TRBV5-4 to TRBJ2-1; 12 bases line up with TRBD2. The CDR3 is 16 amino acids. Germline V lookup: CDR1 SGHNT, CDR2 YYREEE (reference sequence). The ends lost 0 bases at V and 8 bases at J; junction bases unmatched: 6. The CDR3 DNA sequence: TGTGCCAGCAGCTTGGTAGCTAGCGGGGGGGCCGATGAGCAGTTCTTC. Its protein product is CASSLVASGGADEQFF.